The 23 T cell receptor beta chains in this list originate from one sample, sequenced in a study of cytomegalovirus exposure and HLA in healthy donors. PCR was performed using 60 Vbeta and 13 Jbeta primers. Assay: immunoSEQ multiplex PCR; the TCRdb copy retains only in-frame clones and omits some. This sample has 150,000 to 200,000 clones, with under 85% found just once. What was sequenced was PBMCs. The receptors come from a young woman in good health and CMV-seronegative.

The chain carries TRBV4-1 and TRBJ2-7, with a weak D call TRBD1 (6 bases). CDR1 is MGHRA and CDR2 is YSYEKL in the germline V gene. The CDR3 runs 13 residues. Trimming stripped 3 bases from V and 3 bases from J, with 9 bases between. CDR3 protein: CASSQRDNYEQYF. The CDR3, as DNA: TGCGCCAGCAGCCAGAGGGACAACTACGAGCAGTACTTC.

This clone has a handful of counts. This chain joins TRBV15 and TRBJ2-7; 7 nucleotides match TRBD2. CDR1 and CDR2 (germline): LNHNV, YYDKDF (reference sequence). Unmatched junction bases numbered 11, after V lost 0 bases and J lost 3 bases. CDR3 size: 17 residues. The CDR3 region has the DNA TGTGCCACCAGCAGAGATCAAGCGCTAGCGGCAAACTACGAGCAGTACTTC. Translated: CATSRDQALAANYEQYF.

This clone was seen more than once but under ten times. CDR3 loop: CSVEGFSGGRTDTQYF. DNA for the CDR3: TGCAGCGTTGAGGGCTTTAGCGGGGGCCGCACAGATACGCAGTATTTT. The V gene is TRBV29-1, the J gene TRBJ2-3, with 9 bases identical to TRBD2. The CDR3 is made up of 16 amino acids. V shed 3 bases, J shed 1 base, and the junction held 8 bases outside the gene matches. Germline loops: CDR1 SQVTM, CDR2 ANQGSEA.

CDR3 loop: CASSLWRGSNEKLFF. The CDR3 coding sequence is TGCGCCAGCAGCTTGTGGAGGGGATCTAATGAAAAACTGTTTTTT. V gene TRBV5-1 combines with J gene TRBJ1-4, with a tentative D call TRBD1 (5 bases). Germline CDR1 reads SGHRS; CDR2 reads YFSETQ. The CDR3 is made up of 15 amino acids. The germline V and J ends were trimmed by 1 base and 3 bases, with 10 bases remaining between them. Based on the CDR3 plus reference TRBV5-1 and TRBJ1-4, the full variable domain is KAGVTQTPRYLIKTRGQQVTLSCSPISGHRSVSWYQQTPGQGLQFLFEYFSETQRNKGNFPGRFSGRQFSNSRSEMNVSTLELGDSALYLCASSLWRGSNEKLFFGSGTQLSVL.

The V gene is TRBV5-6, the J gene TRBJ1-3, with D uncertain. Per the germline V gene, CDR1 is SGHDT and CDR2 is YYEEEE. V was trimmed by 2 bases and J by 4 bases, leaving 10 bases between them. This CDR3 is 14 amino acids long. For the CDR3, the DNA is TGTGCCAGCAGCTTACGGCGGCCCGGAAACACCATATATTTT. This sequence encodes CASSLRRPGNTIYF.

The chain is built from TRBV29-1 and TRBJ1-1; D call uncertain. V dropped 1 base and J dropped 0 bases, with 15 bases sitting between them. Germline V gives CDR1 SQVTM, CDR2 ANQGSEA. The CDR3 has 16 amino acids. The CDR3 spells CSVEGGRRRLNTEAFF. The CDR3 coding sequence is TGCAGCGTTGAAGGTGGGAGGAGGCGACTGAACACTGAAGCTTTCTTT.

The chain links TRBV5-4 to TRBJ2-7; no reliable D call. This CDR3 region has 11 residues. Trimming took 4 bases from V and 7 from J, leaving 9 bases between them. Germline-derived CDR1 and CDR2 are SGHNT and YYREEE (reference sequence). As DNA, the CDR3 is TGTGCCAGCAGCCCCCCGAGTGAGCAGTACTTC. This sequence encodes CASSPPSEQYF. Using reference TRBV5-4 and TRBJ2-7 for the parts outside the CDR3, the full variable domain is ETGVTQSPTHLIKTRGQQVTLRCSSQSGHNTVSWYQQALGQGPQFIFQYYREEENGRGNFPPRFSGLQFPNYSSELNVNALELDDSALYLCASSPPSEQYFGPGTRLTVT.

The gene calls are TRBV28 and TRBJ2-2, with a tentative D call TRBD2 (6 bases). This CDR3 contains 22 residues. The germline CDR1 and CDR2 sequences are MDHEN and SYDVKM. The V end lost 1 base, the J end lost 1 base, and 28 bases lay between the germline ends. CDR3 loop: CASSLLVLLGRSLRENTGELFF. The CDR3 nucleotides read TGTGCCAGCAGTTTATTGGTGTTATTGGGGCGGTCCCTGCGGGAGAACACCGGGGAGCTGTTTTTT.

The CDR3 region is CASSSQGTEAFF. DNA of the CDR3: TGCGCCAGCAGCAGTCAGGGGACTGAAGCTTTCTTT. V is TRBV5-1 and J is TRBJ1-1; D perhaps matches TRBD1 (6 bases). Deletions cut 4 bases from V and 5 bases from J, with 9 bases between. Germline loops: CDR1 SGHRS, CDR2 YFSETQ. There are 12 residues in the CDR3.

In its sample, this clone was seen once. J is TRBJ1-2 and V is TRBV9; a weak D match, TRBD1 (6 bases). Germline V gene sequence: CDR1 SGDLS, CDR2 YYNGEE. V was clipped by 3 bases and J by 4 bases, with 16 bases between them. The CDR3 sequence is 15 residues long. CDR3 DNA sequence: TGTGCCAGCAGCGACGGGGGGGCGCTGGGCTATGGCTACACCTTC. Translated: CASSDGGALGYGYTF. Variable domain in full (rest from reference TRBV9 and TRBJ1-2): DSGVTQTPKHLITATGQRVTLRCSPRSGDLSVYWYQQSLDQGLQFLIQYYNGEERAKGNILERFSAQQFPDLHSELNLSSLELGDSALYFCASSDGGALGYGYTFGSGTRLTVV.

The chain has TRBV18 and TRBJ2-5; D is unresolved. Looked up from germline, CDR1 is KGHSH and CDR2 is LQKENI. The V end lost 6 bases, the J end lost 4 bases, and 6 bases lay between the germline ends. There are 11 residues in the CDR3. The CDR3 is CASSPRETQYF. CDR3 DNA sequence: TGTGCCAGCTCTCCGAGAGAGACCCAGTACTTC.

The chain has TRBV4-1 and TRBJ2-5, with D possibly TRBD1 on 5 matching bases. The CDR3 runs to 17 residues. Germline loops: CDR1 MGHRA, CDR2 YSYEKL. V lost 1 base and J 2 bases, leaving 17 bases between the germline ends. The CDR3: CASSQVGSTARQETQYF. CDR3 coding DNA: TGCGCCAGCAGCCAAGTTGGGTCGACAGCAAGACAAGAGACCCAGTACTTC.

The V call is TRBV19, the J call TRBJ2-2; TRBD2 matches at 11 bases. This CDR3 contains 16 residues. CDR1 is LNHDA and CDR2 is SQIVND in the germline V gene (reference sequence). V trimming: 7 bases; J trimming: 1 base; junction bases outside the gene matches: 5. The CDR3 DNA reads TGTGCCAGTAACGTAGCGGGAGGGTGGAACACCGGGGAGCTGTTTTTT. Translating it yields CASNVAGGWNTGELFF.

CDR3 loop: CASSHDHRGAYNEQFF. The CDR3 DNA is TGTGCCAGCAGCCATGACCACAGGGGAGCCTACAATGAGCAGTTCTTC. This sequence joins TRBV4-2 and TRBJ2-1; TRBD1 matches 7 bases. The V and J ends lost 3 bases and 2 bases, in that order; junction bases with no gene match: 7. Germline V gives CDR1 LGHNA, CDR2 YNFKEQ. The CDR3 is 16 amino acids.

V gene TRBV6-1 combines with J gene TRBJ1-5; 8 bases align to TRBD1. This CDR3 region has 15 residues. Germline trimming cut 4 bases from V and 6 bases from J; bases unmatched to any gene: 8. CDR1 and CDR2 from the germline V gene are MNHNS and SASEGT. The CDR3 DNA is TGTGCCAGCAGTGGCCCGGACAGGGCAACTCAGCCCCAGCATTTT. Translation gives CASSGPDRATQPQHF.

The chain is built from TRBV2 and TRBJ2-1; TRBD1 aligns across 8 bases. The V and J ends lost 3 bases and 8 bases, in that order; junction bases with no gene match: 3. The CDR3 is made up of 13 amino acids. Germline values: CDR1 SNHLY, CDR2 FYNNEI. Here the CDR3 DNA reads TGTGCCAGCAGTGATTACAGGGGGGATGAGCAGTTCTTC. Residues: CASSDYRGDEQFF.

V and J are TRBV5-1 and TRBJ1-2; 7 bases align to TRBD1. Losses at the gene ends were 4 bases for V and 6 bases for J; bases not matched to a gene: 9. There are 14 residues in the CDR3. Germline CDR1 and CDR2: SGHRS and YFSETQ. As DNA, the CDR3 is TGCGCCAGCAGCAACAAAACAGGGGTTGATGGCTACACCTTC. It codes for CASSNKTGVDGYTF.

The rearrangement joins TRBV9 to TRBJ2-5; D perhaps matches TRBD2 (6 bases). CDR1 is SGDLS and CDR2 is YYNGEE in the germline V gene. V was trimmed by 3 bases and J by 2 bases, leaving 11 bases between them. CDR3 length: 14 residues. The CDR3: CASSAGLAQETQYF. The CDR3 nucleotides read TGTGCCAGCAGCGCGGGACTTGCACAAGAGACCCAGTACTTC. The whole variable domain, remainder taken from reference TRBV9 and TRBJ2-5, is DSGVTQTPKHLITATGQRVTLRCSPRSGDLSVYWYQQSLDQGLQFLIQYYNGEERAKGNILERFSAQQFPDLHSELNLSSLELGDSALYFCASSAGLAQETQYFGPGTRLLVL.

The rearrangement joins TRBV10-2 to TRBJ1-6; D gene unclear. CDR1 is WSHSY and CDR2 is SAAADI in the germline V gene. Trimming cost V 0 bases and J 8 bases, with 5 bases left between them. The CDR3 loop spans 13 amino acids. The CDR3 protein is CASSESRYSPLHF. The DNA of the CDR3 is TGCGCCAGCAGTGAGTCGAGGTATTCACCCCTCCACTTT.

This chain joins TRBV9 and TRBJ1-1; TRBD1 is a possible D gene (6 bases). The CDR3 sequence is 15 residues long. With 2 bases removed from V and 0 bases from J, the gap between germline ends came to 11 bases. Germline CDR1 is SGDLS and CDR2 is YYNGEE. CDR3 DNA sequence: TGTGCCAGCAGCGTTACAGGGACCCTGAACACTGAAGCTTTCTTT. Amino acid sequence: CASSVTGTLNTEAFF. The full variable domain, rest sourced from reference TRBV9 and TRBJ1-1, is DSGVTQTPKHLITATGQRVTLRCSPRSGDLSVYWYQQSLDQGLQFLIQYYNGEERAKGNILERFSAQQFPDLHSELNLSSLELGDSALYFCASSVTGTLNTEAFFGQGTRLTVV.

This clone has a single count. V is TRBV4-2 and J is TRBJ2-3, with TRBD2 matching over 8 bases. CDR3 length: 13 residues. After removal of 8 bases from V and 3 bases from J, the junction contained 4 bases not matched to a gene. From germline, CDR1 is LGHNA and CDR2 YNFKEQ. The CDR3 bases are TGTGCCAGCTCTAGCGGGTTAACAGATACGCAGTATTTT. Amino acids: CASSSGLTDTQYF.

This clone was detected only once. The CDR3 protein is CASSDSTSGSNEQFF. CDR3 sequence (DNA): TGTGCCAGCAGTGACTCGACTAGCGGGAGCAATGAGCAGTTCTTC. The chain combines TRBV6-4 with TRBJ2-1; 12 nucleotides match TRBD2. Germline-derived CDR1 and CDR2 are MRHNA and SNTAGT. V lost 0 bases to trimming and J lost 6 bases; unmatched junction nucleotides: 0. The CDR3 loop spans 15 amino acids.

The V and J genes are TRBV6-5 and TRBJ1-2, with D uncertain. Germline CDR1 reads MNHEY; CDR2 reads SVGAGI. Trimming left V 2 bases short and J 0 bases short, with 13 bases between. The CDR3 consists of 16 residues. The CDR3 nucleotides read TGTGCCAGCAGTTACCACCTCGCGCAAGCTAACTATGGCTACACCTTC. This codes for CASSYHLAQANYGYTF.